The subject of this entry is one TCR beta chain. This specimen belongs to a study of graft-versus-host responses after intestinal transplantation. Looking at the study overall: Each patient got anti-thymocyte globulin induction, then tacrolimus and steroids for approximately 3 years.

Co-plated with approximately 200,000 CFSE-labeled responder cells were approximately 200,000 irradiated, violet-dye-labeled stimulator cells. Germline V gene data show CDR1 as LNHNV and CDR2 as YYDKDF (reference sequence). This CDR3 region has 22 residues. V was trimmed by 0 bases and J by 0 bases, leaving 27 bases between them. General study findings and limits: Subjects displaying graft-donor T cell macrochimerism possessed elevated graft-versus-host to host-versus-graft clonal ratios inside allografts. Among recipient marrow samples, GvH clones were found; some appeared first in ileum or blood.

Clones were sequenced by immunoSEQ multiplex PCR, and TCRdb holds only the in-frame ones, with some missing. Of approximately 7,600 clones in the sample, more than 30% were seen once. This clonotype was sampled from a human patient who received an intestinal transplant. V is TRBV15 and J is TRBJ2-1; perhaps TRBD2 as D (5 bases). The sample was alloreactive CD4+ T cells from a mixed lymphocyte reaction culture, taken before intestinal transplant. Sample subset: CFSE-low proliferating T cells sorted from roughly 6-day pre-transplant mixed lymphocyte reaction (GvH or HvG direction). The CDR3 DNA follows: TGTGCCACCAGCAGAGATCTAGGATTCTTGAGGAGGCAGCAGGTCTCCTACAATGAGCAGTTCTTC. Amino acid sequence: CATSRDLGFLRRQQVSYNEQFF.